Presented here are 10 T cell receptor beta chains from one specimen sequenced in a study of shared T cell receptors in the human thymus (dated by TCRdb to the early 2020s). The library was made by the immunoSEQ multiplex PCR assay. Here the immuneACCESS table is served through TCRdb, limited to in-frame sequences with V and J called. Missing clones are a known gap in these copies; in checked studies unresolved V genes cover under half, and the rest lacks a known reason. Recorded for this sample are 55,000 to 75,000 clones; nearly 95% of them occurred a single time. Roughly 0.033% of the sample goes to the ten largest clones. Sequenced sample: thymocytes. These receptors originate from a human donor.

The chain links TRBV7-3 to TRBJ1-1, with D possibly matching TRBD1 (6 bases). This CDR3 spans 18 amino acids. The V end lost 5 bases, the J end lost 5 bases, and 27 bases lay between the germline ends. Per germline, CDR1 SGHTA and CDR2 FQGTGA. CDR3 region: CASSQYFSVRGSWTEAFF. CDR3 DNA: TGTGCCAGCAGCCAGTATTTTTCGGTCAGGGGATCTTGGACTGAAGCTTTCTTT.

This chain uses TRBV7-3 with TRBJ1-5; TRBD1 is a possible D gene (6 bases). Per germline, CDR1 SGHTA and CDR2 FQGTGA. Trimming took 5 bases from V and 7 from J, leaving 18 bases between them. There are 15 residues in the CDR3. The CDR3 nucleotides read TGTGCCAGCAGCCCCGGAGGGGGGGGGAGGCAGCCCCAGCATTTT. Translation gives CASSPGGGGRQPQHF.

V and J are TRBV28 and TRBJ2-3; a weak D match, TRBD2 (5 bases). Germline V gene sequence: CDR1 MDHEN, CDR2 SYDVKM. There are 14 residues in the CDR3. The germline V and J ends were trimmed by 3 bases and 4 bases, with 11 bases remaining between them. The CDR3 loop reads CASSLGGWSDTQYF. The CDR3 bases are TGTGCCAGCAGTTTGGGCGGGTGGTCAGATACGCAGTATTTT.

This chain uses TRBV2 with TRBJ1-3; no clear D. The CDR3 is 15 amino acids. In germline, CDR1 is SNHLY, CDR2 FYNNEI. The V gene lost 4 bases and the J gene lost 1 base, with 11 bases spanning the gap. The CDR3 spells CASSVQHLSGNTIYF. The CDR3 region has the DNA TGTGCCAGCAGTGTCCAGCATCTTTCTGGAAACACCATATATTTT.

J is TRBJ2-2 and V is TRBV5-6, with a possible D match to TRBD1 (6 bases). V shed 4 bases and J shed 0 bases, with 22 bases lying between them. Germline V gene sequence: CDR1 SGHDT, CDR2 YYEEEE. This CDR3 is built from 19 residues. The DNA of the CDR3 is TGTGCCAGCAGCCCTTCCAGGGGCAGGGACCACGCGAACACCGGGGAGCTGTTTTTT. Translated, it gives CASSPSRGRDHANTGELFF.

The DNA of the CDR3 is TGTGCCAGCAGCCCCCCGTGGAAGTTACCCTACGAGCAGTACTTC. Translation: CASSPPWKLPYEQYF. The gene calls are TRBV5-5 and TRBJ2-7, with D unresolved. V lost 4 bases to trimming and J lost 2 bases, with 16 bases between them. Germline V gene sequence: CDR1 SGHKS, CDR2 YYEKEE (reference sequence). The CDR3 runs 15 residues.

The rearrangement uses TRBV19 and TRBJ1-1; possibly TRBD1 for D (5 bases). The V gene's germline CDR1 is LNHDA and CDR2 SQIVND (reference sequence). There are 16 residues in the CDR3. V lost 3 bases and J 1 base, leaving 15 bases between the germline ends. The CDR3 spells CASSIRVEGPNTEAFF. The CDR3 DNA sequence: TGTGCCAGTAGTATTCGGGTAGAGGGACCGAACACTGAAGCTTTCTTT.

The rearrangement uses TRBV5-8 and TRBJ1-4; the D gene is possibly TRBD1 (6 bases). Germline CDR1 SGHTS, CDR2 YDEGEE. This CDR3 comprises 17 residues. The V end was cut by 5 bases, the J end by 0 bases, with 17 bases between. The CDR3 DNA reads TGTGCCAGCAGATATTGGGGGCCAACTTCAACTAATGAAAAACTGTTTTTT. This encodes CASRYWGPTSTNEKLFF.

J is TRBJ1-2 and V is TRBV4-1; TRBD1 matches 7 bases. The CDR3 totals 15 residues. The junction had 5 bases not matched to a gene; V was cut back by 4 bases and J by 0 bases. The germline V gene has CDR1 MGHRA and CDR2 YSYEKL. The CDR3 region has the DNA TGCGCCAGCAGCCTTACAGGGGCGACTAACTATGGCTACACCTTC. This encodes CASSLTGATNYGYTF.

V gene TRBV28 combines with J gene TRBJ1-6, with 7 bases matching TRBD1. V dropped 1 base and J dropped 9; count of bases not matched to a gene: 6. The CDR3 extends over 15 amino acids. Germline CDR1 MDHEN, CDR2 SYDVKM. CDR3 region: CASSLSSRGGSPLHF. The CDR3 DNA reads TGTGCCAGCAGTTTATCGTCCAGGGGGGGTTCACCCCTCCACTTT.